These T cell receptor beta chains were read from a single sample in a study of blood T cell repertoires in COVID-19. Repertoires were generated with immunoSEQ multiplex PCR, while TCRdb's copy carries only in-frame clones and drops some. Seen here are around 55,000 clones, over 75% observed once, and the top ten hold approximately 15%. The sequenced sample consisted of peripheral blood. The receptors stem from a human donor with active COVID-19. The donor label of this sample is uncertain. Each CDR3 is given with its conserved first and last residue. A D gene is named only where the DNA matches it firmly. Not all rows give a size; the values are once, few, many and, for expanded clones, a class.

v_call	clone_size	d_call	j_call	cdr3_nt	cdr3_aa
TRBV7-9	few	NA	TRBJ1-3	TGTGCCAGCAGCCCCCCCTTCGGCTCTGGAAACACCATATATTTT	CASSPPFGSGNTIYF
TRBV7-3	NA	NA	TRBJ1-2	TGTGCCAGCAGCCCTCCTGGTTGGAATGCGGGGGGCTACACCTTC	CASSPPGWNAGGYTF
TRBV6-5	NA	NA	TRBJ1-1	TGTGCCAGCAGTTACGGGGGAGGGGGCACTGAAGCTTTCTTT	CASSYGGGGTEAFF
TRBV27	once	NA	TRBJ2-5	TGTGCCAGCCGTCGTGGAGGACAAGAGACCCAGTACTTC	CASRRGGQETQYF
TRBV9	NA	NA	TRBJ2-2	TGTGCCAGCAGCGTAGTCGACGCCGGCGGACAGGAGCTGTTTTTT	CASSVVDAGGQELFF
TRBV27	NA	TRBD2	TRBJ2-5	TGTGCCAGCAGTCCTCGACTAGCGGGGGGACAAGAGACCCAGTACTTC	CASSPRLAGGQETQYF
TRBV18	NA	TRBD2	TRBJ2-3	TGTGCCAGCTCACCATCGGCTCTAGCGGGGCCAGATACGCAGTATTTT	CASSPSALAGPDTQYF
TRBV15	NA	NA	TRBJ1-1	TGTGCCACCAAACAGGGTGGGACTGAAGCTTTCTTT	CATKQGGTEAFF
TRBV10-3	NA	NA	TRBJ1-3	TGTGCCATTCTGGTACAGGGAACTGGAAACACCATATATTTT	CAILVQGTGNTIYF
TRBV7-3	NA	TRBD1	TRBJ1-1	TGTGCCAGCAGCTTAACCCGACAGGGGAGGACTGAAGCTTTCTTT	CASSLTRQGRTEAFF
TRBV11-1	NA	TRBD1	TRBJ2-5	TGTGCCAGCAGCCGGGACAGGGAAGAGACCCAGTACTTC	CASSRDREETQYF
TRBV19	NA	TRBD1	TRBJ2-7	TGTGCCAGTAGTAACCGACAGGGTGGAAACGAGCAGTACTTC	CASSNRQGGNEQYF
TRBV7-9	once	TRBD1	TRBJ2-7	TGTGCCAGCAGCTCAGGACAGGGCGCCTACGAGCAGTACTTC	CASSSGQGAYEQYF
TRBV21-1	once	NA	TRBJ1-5	TGTGCCAGCAGCAAAGCCAGGTCACAGGGGGCCCAGCCCCAGCATTTT	CASSKARSQGAQPQHF
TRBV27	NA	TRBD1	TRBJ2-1	TGTGCCAGCAGTTCCTTTAGGACAGGGCGCTACAATGAGCAGTTCTTC	CASSSFRTGRYNEQFF
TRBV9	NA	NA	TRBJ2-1	TGTGCCAGCAGCTCTCGGATAGCGGACAATGAGCAGTTCTTC	CASSSRIADNEQFF
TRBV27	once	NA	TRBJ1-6	TGTGCCAGCAGTCTCGACCCCCAGGGGAAGCGGTCACCCCTCCACTTT	CASSLDPQGKRSPLHF
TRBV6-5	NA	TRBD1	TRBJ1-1	TGTGCCAGCAATATACAGGGGGCTTTTTTCACTGAAGCTTTCTTT	CASNIQGAFFTEAFF
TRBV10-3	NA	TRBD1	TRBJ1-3	TGTGCCCTGGGGACAGGGGCTGGAAACACCATATATTTT	CALGTGAGNTIYF
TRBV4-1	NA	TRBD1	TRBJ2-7	TGCGCCAGCAGCCAACGCTTCAACAGGGGAAACACCTACGAGCAGTACTTC	CASSQRFNRGNTYEQYF
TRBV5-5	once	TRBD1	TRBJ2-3	TGTGCCAGCATCCCGCCCGCAGGGGGCAGTCTGCGGGATACGCAGTATTTT	CASIPPAGGSLRDTQYF
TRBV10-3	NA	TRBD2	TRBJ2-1	TGTGCCATCAGTGAGTCGGTGGCGGGGGGGTACAATGAGCAGTTCTTC	CAISESVAGGYNEQFF
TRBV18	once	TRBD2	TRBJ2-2	TGTGCCAGCTCACCCCAACTAGCGGGCCACACCGGGGAGCTGTTTTTT	CASSPQLAGHTGELFF
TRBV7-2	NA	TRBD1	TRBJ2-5	TGTGCCAGCAGCCTGAGAGGGGGCAGGCAGACCCAGTACTTC	CASSLRGGRQTQYF
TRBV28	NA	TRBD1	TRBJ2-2	TGTGCCAGCGGCGAGGGGGCAGTCACCGGGGAGCTGTTTTTT	CASGEGAVTGELFF
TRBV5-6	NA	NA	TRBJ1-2	TGTGCCAGCGTTGACAGGTGGAACTATGGCTACACCTTC	CASVDRWNYGYTF
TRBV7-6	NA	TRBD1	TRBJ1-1	TGTGCCAGCAGCTTAGGACCGGACAGGGGGCACCCTGAAGCTTTCTTT	CASSLGPDRGHPEAFF
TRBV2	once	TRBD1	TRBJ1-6	TGTGCCAGCAGTGCCCGGACAGGGAGCAATTCACCCCTCCACTTT	CASSARTGSNSPLHF
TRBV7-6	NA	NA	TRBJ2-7	TGTGCCAGCAGCTTCGGGAGCGGTCAATCCTACGAGCAGTACTTC	CASSFGSGQSYEQYF
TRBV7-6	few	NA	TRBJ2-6	TGTGCCAGCAGCGGAAGGGGGGGGACTGGGGCCAACGTCCTGACTTTC	CASSGRGGTGANVLTF
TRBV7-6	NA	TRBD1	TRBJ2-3	TGTGCCAGCAGCTTTAGGACAGGGGATTGGAATACGCAGTATTTT	CASSFRTGDWNTQYF
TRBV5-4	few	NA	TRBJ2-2	TGTGCCAGCAGACGGGAGACGAACACCGGGGAGCTGTTTTTT	CASRRETNTGELFF
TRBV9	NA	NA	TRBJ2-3	TGTGCCAGCAGCGTAGTGGGGGCGCGGGGGCCCTACACAGATACGCAGTATTTT	CASSVVGARGPYTDTQYF
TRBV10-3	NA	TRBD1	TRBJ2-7	TGTGCCATCAGTGAGTCGGGTAGGGGACAGGGTTCCTACGAGCAGTACTTC	CAISESGRGQGSYEQYF
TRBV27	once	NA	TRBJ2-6	TGTGCCAGCAGAAAAGGGGGCTCTGGGGCCAACGTCCTGACTTTC	CASRKGGSGANVLTF
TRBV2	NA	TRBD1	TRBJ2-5	TGTGCCAGCAGAGACAGGGGGAAGAGGGACTTC	CASRDRGKRDF
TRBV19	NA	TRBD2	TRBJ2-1	TGTGCCAGTAGTATTCTAGCGGCCTCCTACAATGAGCAGTTCTTC	CASSILAASYNEQFF